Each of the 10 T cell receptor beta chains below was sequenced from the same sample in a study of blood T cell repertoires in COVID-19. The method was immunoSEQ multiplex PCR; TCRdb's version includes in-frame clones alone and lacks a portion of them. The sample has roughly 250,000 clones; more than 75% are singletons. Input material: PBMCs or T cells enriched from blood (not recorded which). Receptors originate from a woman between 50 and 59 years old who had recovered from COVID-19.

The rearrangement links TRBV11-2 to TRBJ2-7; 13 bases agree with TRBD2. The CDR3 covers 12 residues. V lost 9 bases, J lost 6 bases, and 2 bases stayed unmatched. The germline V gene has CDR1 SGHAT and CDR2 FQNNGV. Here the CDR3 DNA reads TGTGCCAGTGGACTAGCGGGAGTCGAGCAGTACTTC. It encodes CASGLAGVEQYF.

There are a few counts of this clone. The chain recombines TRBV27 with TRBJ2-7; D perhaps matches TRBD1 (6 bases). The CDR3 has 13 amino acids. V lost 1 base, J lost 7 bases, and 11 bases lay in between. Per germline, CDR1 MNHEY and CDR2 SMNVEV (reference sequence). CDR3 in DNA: TGTGCCAGCAGTTTATGGCAGGGGAGTGAGCAGTACTTC. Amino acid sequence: CASSLWQGSEQYF.

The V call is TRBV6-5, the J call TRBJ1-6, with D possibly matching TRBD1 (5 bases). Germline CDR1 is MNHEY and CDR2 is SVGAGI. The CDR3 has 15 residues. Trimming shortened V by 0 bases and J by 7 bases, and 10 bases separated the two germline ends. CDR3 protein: CASSYSRGLNSPLHF. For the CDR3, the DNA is TGTGCCAGCAGTTACTCGCGGGGCCTAAATTCACCCCTCCACTTT.

The CDR3 loop reads CASSLMASGSTDTQYF. CDR3 DNA: TGTGCCAGCAGCTTAATGGCTAGCGGGAGCACAGATACGCAGTATTTT. The chain couples TRBV7-2 to TRBJ2-3; 8 bases agree with TRBD2. After removal of 2 bases from V and 0 bases from J, the junction contained 4 bases not matched to a gene. CDR1 and CDR2 (germline): SGHTA, FQGNSA. The CDR3 spans 16 residues.

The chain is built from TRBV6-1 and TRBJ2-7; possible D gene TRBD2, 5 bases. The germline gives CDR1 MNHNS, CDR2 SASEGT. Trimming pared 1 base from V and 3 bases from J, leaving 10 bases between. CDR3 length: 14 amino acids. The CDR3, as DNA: TGTGCCAGCAGTGAAGGACTACTAGACTACGAGCAGTACTTC. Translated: CASSEGLLDYEQYF.

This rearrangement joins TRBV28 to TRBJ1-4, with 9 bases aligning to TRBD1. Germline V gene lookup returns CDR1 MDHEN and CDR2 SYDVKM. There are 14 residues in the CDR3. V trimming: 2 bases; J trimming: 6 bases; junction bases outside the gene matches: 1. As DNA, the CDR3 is TGTGCCAGCAGTTTAGGGACAGGGCATGAAAAACTGTTTTTT. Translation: CASSLGTGHEKLFF.

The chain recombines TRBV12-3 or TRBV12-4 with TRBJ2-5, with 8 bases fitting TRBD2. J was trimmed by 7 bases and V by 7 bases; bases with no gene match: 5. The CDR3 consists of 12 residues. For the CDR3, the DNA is TGTGCCAGCAATGTGGCGGGAGGGACCCAGTACTTC. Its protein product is CASNVAGGTQYF.

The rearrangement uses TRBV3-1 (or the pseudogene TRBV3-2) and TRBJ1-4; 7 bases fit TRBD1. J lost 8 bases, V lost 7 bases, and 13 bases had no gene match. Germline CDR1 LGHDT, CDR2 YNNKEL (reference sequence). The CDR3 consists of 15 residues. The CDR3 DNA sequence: TGTGCCAGCACTAGAAACGGGGCAGGGGGAGAAAAACTGTTTTTT. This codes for CASTRNGAGGEKLFF.

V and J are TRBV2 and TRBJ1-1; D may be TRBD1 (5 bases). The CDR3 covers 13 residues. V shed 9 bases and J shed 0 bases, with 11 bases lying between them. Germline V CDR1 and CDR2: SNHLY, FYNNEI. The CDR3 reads CARRTGMNTEAFF. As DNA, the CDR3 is TGTGCCAGACGAACAGGAATGAACACTGAAGCTTTCTTT.

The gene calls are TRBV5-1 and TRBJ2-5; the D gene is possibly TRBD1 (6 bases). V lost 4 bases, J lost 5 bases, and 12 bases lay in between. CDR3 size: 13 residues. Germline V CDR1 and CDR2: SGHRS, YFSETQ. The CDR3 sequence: CASSEQGRETQYF. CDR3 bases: TGCGCCAGCAGCGAACAGGGTCGGGAGACCCAGTACTTC.